The 21 T cell receptor beta chains below all came from one sample that was sequenced in a study of T-cell memory formation after mild COVID-19. TCRdb recomputed calls from the 5' RACE reads with MiXCR, one row per CDR3 protein. The table lists hundreds of thousands of distinct CDR3 sequences, roughly 13% of them singletons, with about 20% in the top ten. Material: PBMCs or a T cell subset sorted from them (not recorded which). These receptor sequences come from a man in his late teens or twenties who had mild COVID-19 (a few samples of this study predate the infection). Cell type and time point are not known.

The rearrangement uses TRBV20-1 and TRBJ1-2; D ambiguous. This CDR3 region has 12 residues. V was cut by 6 bases and J by 4 bases, with 12 bases left in between. Germline V CDR1 and CDR2: DFQATT, SNEGSKA (reference sequence). This chain's CDR3 is CSAPDGGYGYTF. The CDR3 nucleotides are TGCAGTGCGCCAGACGGAGGCTATGGCTACACCTTC.

This chain links TRBV3-1 with TRBJ1-2; no firm D call. The germline V gene has CDR1 LGHDT and CDR2 YNNKEL (reference sequence). Trimming stripped 3 bases from V and 2 bases from J, with 4 bases between. This CDR3 spans 12 amino acids. This chain's CDR3 is CASSQINYGYTF. Here the CDR3 DNA reads TGTGCCAGCAGCCAGATAAACTATGGCTACACCTTC.

This clonotype has more than one count but fewer than ten. V usage is TRBV7-9 and J usage is TRBJ2-7; 9 bases map to TRBD2. CDR1 and CDR2 from the germline V gene are SEHNR and FQNEAQ (reference sequence). The CDR3 runs 15 residues. With V trimmed by 3 bases and J by 7 bases, 10 bases remained unmatched. The CDR3 bases are TGTGCCAGCAGCTTGGGTTTTAGCGGGGGATTGGAGCAGTACTTC. It yields the protein CASSLGFSGGLEQYF.

This clonotype occurred a few times. The chain links TRBV10-1 to TRBJ2-5; TRBD1 matches at 8 bases. V lost 8 bases and J lost 5; bases outside the gene matches: 10. Germline assignment: CDR1 WNHNN and CDR2 SYGVQD (reference sequence). The CDR3 extends over 14 amino acids. The CDR3 loop is CASGTGTGRETQYF. The CDR3 region has the DNA TGCGCCAGCGGGACCGGGACAGGACGGGAGACCCAGTACTTC.

This clonotype was seen more than once but under ten times. The chain combines TRBV11-2 with TRBJ2-4, with 9 nucleotides matching TRBD1. The CDR3 is 19 amino acids. V shed 4 bases, J shed 1 base, and the junction held 14 bases outside the gene matches. Germline V lookup: CDR1 SGHAT, CDR2 FQNNGV. The CDR3 sequence is CASSSPGTGLQAAKNIQYF. DNA for the CDR3: TGTGCCAGCAGCTCTCCCGGGACAGGGCTCCAGGCGGCCAAAAACATTCAGTACTTC.

This chain uses TRBV21-1 with TRBJ2-7; the listed D gene, TRBD2, was not tested against the DNA. TRBV21-1 has pseudogene status. This CDR3 is built from 17 residues. Here the CDR3 reads CASSTGLAGGSSYEQYF. CDR3 sequence (DNA): TGTGCCAGCAGCACGGGACTAGCGGGGGGGAGCTCCTACGAGCAGTACTTC.

There are a few counts of this clonotype. The chain is built from TRBV4-1 and TRBJ2-2; 8 bases match TRBD2. The germline V gene encodes CDR1 MGHRA and CDR2 YSYEKL. The CDR3 contains 14 residues. Germline trimming cut 0 bases from V and 10 bases from J; bases unmatched to any gene: 4. The CDR3 is CASSQDAGGEELFF. The CDR3 coding sequence is TGCGCCAGCAGCCAAGATGCGGGGGGCGAGGAGCTGTTTTTT.

This clonotype was counted between two and nine times. This chain links TRBV4-2 with TRBJ2-5; tentative D call: TRBD2 (6 bases). The ends were cut back, 1 base at V and 5 bases at J, with 11 bases in the middle. Per germline, CDR1 LGHNA and CDR2 YNFKEQ. The CDR3 spans 14 residues. CDR3 coding DNA: TGTGCCAGCAGCCAAGTTGGGGGGTTGGAGACCCAGTACTTC. Its translation is CASSQVGGLETQYF.

This clonotype was seen only a few times. The V call is TRBV20-1, the J call TRBJ2-5, with D perhaps being TRBD1 or TRBD2 (6 bases each). Germline loops: CDR1 DFQATT, CDR2 SNEGSKA (reference sequence). V was cut by 5 bases and J by 1 base, with 11 bases left in between. The CDR3 contains 13 residues. CDR3 region: CSAPSGAQETQYF. For the CDR3, the DNA is TGCAGTGCTCCATCGGGGGCCCAAGAGACCCAGTACTTC.

This clonotype was seen only a few times. The rearrangement uses TRBV7-2 and TRBJ1-4; D not resolved. The ends were cut back, 5 bases at V and 0 bases at J, with 13 bases in the middle. There are 16 residues in the CDR3. CDR1 and CDR2 from the germline V gene are SGHTA and FQGNSA. The CDR3 spells CASSARSVATNEKLFF. CDR3 sequence (DNA): TGTGCCAGCAGCGCCCGGTCCGTTGCAACTAATGAAAAACTGTTTTTT.

This clonotype was observed many times. The V and J genes are TRBV20-1 and TRBJ2-1; D unclear. Germline V gene lookup returns CDR1 DFQATT and CDR2 SNEGSKA (reference sequence). CDR3 length: 16 residues. V was shortened by 1 base and J by 6 bases, with 19 bases between the two germline ends. The DNA of the CDR3 is TGCAGTGCTAGAGGCCCTGTGGTCTCCGCTAGCAATGAGCAGTTCTTC. Translating it yields CSARGPVVSASNEQFF.

This clonotype has only a few counts. The chain couples TRBV6-5 to TRBJ2-1, with 8 positions matching TRBD2. CDR1 is MNHEY, CDR2 SVGAGI, per germline. J lost 8 bases, V lost 6 bases, and 9 bases had no gene match. CDR3 length: 14 residues. The CDR3 DNA is TGTGCCAGCAGCTTTCCGGGACTAGTCCATGAGCAGTTCTTC. Translated: CASSFPGLVHEQFF.

This clonotype occurred many times. The genes are TRBV20-1 and TRBJ1-2; the D gene is possibly TRBD1 (6 bases). The V end was cut by 6 bases, the J end by 6 bases, with 20 bases between. The CDR3 has 14 residues. In germline, CDR1 is DFQATT, CDR2 SNEGSKA (reference sequence). CDR3 sequence reads: CSAGKQGRGDGYTF. CDR3 in DNA: TGCAGTGCAGGTAAACAGGGACGCGGAGATGGCTACACCTTC.

This clonotype was seen a few times. This rearrangement joins TRBV7-9 to TRBJ2-2; unclear D gene. CDR3 size: 14 residues. Germline V gene sequence: CDR1 SEHNR, CDR2 FQNEAQ (reference sequence). V was clipped by 0 bases and J by 6 bases, with 8 bases between them. The CDR3 reads CASSLAPGSGELFF. In DNA form, the CDR3 reads TGTGCCAGCAGCTTAGCGCCGGGTTCCGGGGAGCTGTTTTTT.

This clonotype has a handful of counts. This chain joins TRBV19 and TRBJ2-7; perhaps TRBD2 as D (6 bases). The CDR3 is 14 amino acids. Per the germline V gene, CDR1 is LNHDA and CDR2 is SQIVND (reference sequence). Between the trimmed V and J ends, which lost 7 bases and 0 bases, there was a span of 13 bases. CDR3 protein: CASKISEGSYEQYF. CDR3 coding DNA: TGTGCCAGTAAAATTTCGGAGGGCTCCTACGAGCAGTACTTC.

The V gene is TRBV6-2 or TRBV6-3, the J gene TRBJ2-4; possible D gene TRBD2, 6 bases. Trimming took 2 bases from V and 3 from J, leaving 8 bases between them. The germline V gene encodes CDR1 MNHEY and CDR2 SVGEGT. This CDR3 comprises 14 residues. The CDR3 DNA sequence: TGTGCCAGCAGTTACCTGGGGGGCAAAAACATTCAGTACTTC. Residues: CASSYLGGKNIQYF.

The rearrangement uses TRBV24-1 and TRBJ1-5; D call uncertain. CDR3 length: 12 residues. V shed 6 bases and J shed 2 bases, with 4 bases lying between them. The germline gives CDR1 KGHDR, CDR2 SFDVKD. CDR3 protein: CATSLGNQPQHF. The CDR3 bases are TGTGCCACCAGTTTGGGCAATCAGCCCCAGCATTTT.

In its sample, this clonotype was seen a few times. The chain uses TRBV5-1 and TRBJ2-2, with TRBD2 identical over 9 bases. CDR1 and CDR2 (germline): SGHRS, YFSETQ. Losses at the gene ends were 2 bases for V and 4 bases for J; bases not matched to a gene: 3. The CDR3 consists of 15 residues. CDR3 nucleotides: TGCGCCAGCAGCTTAGAGACTAGCGGCACCGGGGAGCTGTTTTTT. It encodes CASSLETSGTGELFF.

This clonotype showed up just a few times. This chain uses TRBV7-9 with TRBJ2-1; 10 bases agree with TRBD2. V lost 4 bases to trimming and J lost 7 bases; unmatched junction nucleotides: 7. The CDR3 has 15 residues. The germline gives CDR1 SEHNR, CDR2 FQNEAQ (reference sequence). The CDR3 is CASSSGTSEWNEQFF. The CDR3 bases are TGTGCCAGCAGCTCCGGGACTAGCGAATGGAATGAGCAGTTCTTC.

This clonotype came up a few times. The gene calls are TRBV20-1 and TRBJ2-1; 9 bases map to TRBD2. This CDR3 has 16 amino acids. From germline, CDR1 is DFQATT and CDR2 SNEGSKA (reference sequence). The V and J ends lost 2 bases and 8 bases, in that order; junction bases with no gene match: 13. CDR3 bases: TGCAGTGCTAGATTTAGAAGTCCTAGCGGGGTACATGAGCAGTTCTTC. Encoded protein: CSARFRSPSGVHEQFF.

The sample holds a few counts of this clonotype. V gene TRBV5-5 combines with J gene TRBJ2-2, with 11 bases aligning to TRBD2. The ends lost 3 bases at V and 2 bases at J; junction bases unmatched: 3. The CDR3 is 16 amino acids. In germline, CDR1 is SGHKS, CDR2 YYEKEE (reference sequence). The CDR3 spells CASSSGLAGNTGELFF. DNA for the CDR3: TGTGCCAGCAGCTCCGGACTAGCGGGCAACACCGGGGAGCTGTTTTTT.